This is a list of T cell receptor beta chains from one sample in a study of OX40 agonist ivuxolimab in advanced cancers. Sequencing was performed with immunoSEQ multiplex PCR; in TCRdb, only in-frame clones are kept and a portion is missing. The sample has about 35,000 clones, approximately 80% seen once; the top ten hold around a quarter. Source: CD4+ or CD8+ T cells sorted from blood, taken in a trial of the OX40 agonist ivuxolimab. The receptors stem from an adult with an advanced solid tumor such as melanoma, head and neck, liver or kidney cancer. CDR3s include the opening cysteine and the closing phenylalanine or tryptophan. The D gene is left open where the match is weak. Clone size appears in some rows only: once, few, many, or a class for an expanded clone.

CDR3 protein: CAYSQGLSPLHF
CDR3 DNA: TGTGCCTACTCTCAGGGGCTCTCACCCCTCCACTTT
clone size: -
D gene: -
J gene: TRBJ1-6
V gene: TRBV30

CDR3 protein: CASSRSSQETQYF
CDR3 DNA: TGTGCCAGCAGTAGATCAAGCCAAGAGACCCAGTACTTC
clone size: few
D gene: -
J gene: TRBJ2-5
V gene: TRBV7-8

CDR3 protein: CASSIAGGEQYF
CDR3 DNA: TGTGCCAGCAGCATAGCAGGGGGCGAGCAGTACTTC
clone size: -
D gene: TRBD1
J gene: TRBJ2-7
V gene: TRBV25-1

CDR3 protein: CASSGQGTEAFF
CDR3 DNA: TGTGCCAGCAGTGGACAGGGAACTGAAGCTTTCTTT
clone size: -
D gene: TRBD1
J gene: TRBJ1-1
V gene: TRBV6-6

CDR3 protein: CASMDAGGLIYGYTF
CDR3 DNA: TGTGCCAGCATGGACGCTGGGGGGTTAATCTATGGCTACACCTTC
clone size: -
D gene: -
J gene: TRBJ1-2
V gene: TRBV7-9

CDR3 protein: CASSVVISEKLFF
CDR3 DNA: TGTGCCAGCAGTGTGGTCATTTCGGAAAAACTGTTTTTT
clone size: -
D gene: -
J gene: TRBJ1-4
V gene: TRBV2

CDR3 protein: CASSLGVLAGGNEQFF
CDR3 DNA: TGTGCCAGCAGCTTAGGAGTCCTAGCGGGGGGAAATGAGCAGTTCTTC
clone size: -
D gene: TRBD2
J gene: TRBJ2-1
V gene: TRBV7-6

CDR3 protein: CASSPTGAHSRGTEAFF
CDR3 DNA: TGTGCCAGCAGTCCGACAGGGGCCCACTCCCGTGGCACTGAAGCTTTCTTT
clone size: -
D gene: TRBD1
J gene: TRBJ1-1
V gene: TRBV27

CDR3 protein: CASSFGGYNEQFF
CDR3 DNA: TGTGCCAGCAGCTTCGGGGGCTACAATGAGCAGTTCTTC
clone size: -
D gene: -
J gene: TRBJ2-1
V gene: TRBV7-6

CDR3 protein: CAWSKVVGSGANVLTF
CDR3 DNA: TGTGCCTGGAGCAAAGTAGTTGGGTCTGGGGCCAACGTCCTGACTTTC
clone size: -
D gene: -
J gene: TRBJ2-6
V gene: TRBV30

CDR3 protein: CASRGTDYGYTF
CDR3 DNA: TGTGCCAGCAGGGGGACGGACTATGGCTACACCTTC
clone size: medium-sized
D gene: -
J gene: TRBJ1-2
V gene: TRBV6-1

CDR3 protein: CASSVLAGGRGDTQYF
CDR3 DNA: TGTGCCAGCAGCGTCTTAGCGGGGGGCCGGGGAGATACGCAGTATTTT
clone size: -
D gene: TRBD2
J gene: TRBJ2-3
V gene: TRBV9

CDR3 protein: CASSVRGRDTGELFF
CDR3 DNA: TGTGCCAGCAGCGTCAGGGGGCGGGACACCGGGGAGCTGTTTTTT
clone size: -
D gene: TRBD1
J gene: TRBJ2-2
V gene: TRBV9

CDR3 protein: CASNALGHTEAFF
CDR3 DNA: TGTGCCAGCAACGCGTTGGGGCACACTGAAGCTTTCTTT
clone size: few
D gene: -
J gene: TRBJ1-1
V gene: TRBV6-5

CDR3 protein: CASSLVVTEAFF
CDR3 DNA: TGTGCCAGCAGCTTAGTGGTCACTGAAGCTTTCTTT
clone size: few
D gene: -
J gene: TRBJ1-1
V gene: TRBV5-5

CDR3 protein: CSVDRGYEQFF
CDR3 DNA: TGCAGCGTGGACAGGGGCTACGAGCAGTTCTTC
clone size: -
D gene: TRBD1
J gene: TRBJ2-1
V gene: TRBV29-1

CDR3 protein: CASTAGRNYGYTF
CDR3 DNA: TGTGCCAGCACGGCGGGGAGAAACTATGGCTACACCTTC
clone size: few
D gene: -
J gene: TRBJ1-2
V gene: TRBV2

CDR3 protein: CAISDPGQGVTDTQYF
CDR3 DNA: TGTGCCATCAGTGACCCGGGACAGGGTGTGACAGATACGCAGTATTTT
clone size: -
D gene: TRBD1
J gene: TRBJ2-3
V gene: TRBV10-3

CDR3 protein: CASSPQYNYGYTF
CDR3 DNA: TGTGCCAGCTCACCCCAGTATAACTATGGCTACACCTTC
clone size: once
D gene: -
J gene: TRBJ1-2
V gene: TRBV18

CDR3 protein: CASSPPGRGNQPQHF
CDR3 DNA: TGTGCCAGCAGCCCACCGGGGAGGGGCAATCAGCCCCAGCATTTT
clone size: few
D gene: -
J gene: TRBJ1-5
V gene: TRBV28

CDR3 protein: CASSPLPGASGGETQYF
CDR3 DNA: TGTGCCAGCAGCCCCCTGCCTGGTGCTAGCGGGGGGGAGACCCAGTACTTC
clone size: -
D gene: TRBD2
J gene: TRBJ2-5
V gene: TRBV7-2

CDR3 protein: CASSLVSGGSEAFF
CDR3 DNA: TGTGCCAGCAGCTTAGTGTCAGGGGGCAGTGAAGCTTTCTTT
clone size: -
D gene: TRBD1
J gene: TRBJ1-1
V gene: TRBV11-2

CDR3 protein: CASSARNRGPSYNEQFF
CDR3 DNA: TGTGCCAGCAGCGCCCGAAACAGGGGTCCCTCCTACAATGAGCAGTTCTTC
clone size: -
D gene: TRBD1
J gene: TRBJ2-1
V gene: TRBV11-3

CDR3 protein: CASSWRVSGVDSPLHF
CDR3 DNA: TGTGCCAGCAGTTGGAGGGTGTCGGGGGTTGATTCACCCCTCCACTTT
clone size: few
D gene: -
J gene: TRBJ1-6
V gene: TRBV6-5

CDR3 protein: CASSLAFQAYEQYF
CDR3 DNA: TGTGCCAGCAGCTTAGCTTTTCAAGCCTACGAGCAGTACTTC
clone size: few
D gene: -
J gene: TRBJ2-7
V gene: TRBV7-2

CDR3 protein: CASSVDQRGETQYF
CDR3 DNA: TGTGCCAGCAGCGTAGACCAGAGGGGGGAGACCCAGTACTTC
clone size: -
D gene: -
J gene: TRBJ2-5
V gene: TRBV9

CDR3 protein: CASSQDGRNQETQYF
CDR3 DNA: TGTGCCAGCAGCCAAGATGGGCGGAACCAAGAGACCCAGTACTTC
clone size: -
D gene: -
J gene: TRBJ2-5
V gene: TRBV4-2

CDR3 protein: CASSSWGDEQYF
CDR3 DNA: TGTGCCAGCAGTTCGTGGGGAGACGAGCAGTACTTC
clone size: -
D gene: -
J gene: TRBJ2-7
V gene: TRBV6-1

CDR3 protein: CASSPDLYSGNTIYF
CDR3 DNA: TGTGCCAGCAGTCCGGATTTATACTCTGGAAACACCATATATTTT
clone size: -
D gene: -
J gene: TRBJ1-3
V gene: TRBV9

CDR3 protein: CASSLGTDPLGQYF
CDR3 DNA: TGCGCCAGCAGCTTGGGGACAGACCCACTCGGGCAGTACTTC
clone size: -
D gene: -
J gene: TRBJ2-7
V gene: TRBV5-1

CDR3 protein: CSALWAETQYF
CDR3 DNA: TGCAGCGCTTTATGGGCAGAGACCCAGTACTTC
clone size: -
D gene: -
J gene: TRBJ2-5
V gene: TRBV29-1

CDR3 protein: CASKTQQGANYGYTF
CDR3 DNA: TGTGCCAGCAAAACCCAACAGGGGGCTAACTATGGCTACACCTTC
clone size: once
D gene: TRBD1
J gene: TRBJ1-2
V gene: TRBV5-5

CDR3 protein: CASSPRRTLFTDTQYF
CDR3 DNA: TGTGCCAGCAGCCCCAGGAGGACCCTTTTCACAGATACGCAGTATTTT
clone size: -
D gene: -
J gene: TRBJ2-3
V gene: TRBV27

CDR3 protein: CASRFAGGNNSPLHF
CDR3 DNA: TGCGCCAGCAGATTCGCAGGGGGAAATAATTCACCCCTCCACTTT
clone size: once
D gene: TRBD1
J gene: TRBJ1-6
V gene: TRBV10-2

CDR3 protein: CASSESFLQGVRNTEAFF
CDR3 DNA: TGCGCCAGCAGTGAGTCCTTTTTGCAGGGAGTGCGCAACACTGAAGCTTTCTTT
clone size: once
D gene: -
J gene: TRBJ1-1
V gene: TRBV10-1

CDR3 protein: CASSPWEGTQYF
CDR3 DNA: TGTGCCAGCAGCCCCTGGGAGGGGACCCAGTACTTC
clone size: once
D gene: TRBD2
J gene: TRBJ2-5
V gene: TRBV7-9

CDR3 protein: CGQETQYF
CDR3 DNA: TGTGGCCAAGAGACCCAGTACTTC
clone size: -
D gene: -
J gene: TRBJ2-5
V gene: TRBV27

CDR3 protein: CASSFIGETQYF
CDR3 DNA: TGTGCCAGCAGCTTTATAGGGGAGACCCAGTACTTC
clone size: -
D gene: -
J gene: TRBJ2-5
V gene: TRBV13

CDR3 protein: CASSYSRPWDNEKLFF
CDR3 DNA: TGTGCCAGCAGTTACTCGAGACCGTGGGATAATGAAAAACTGTTTTTT
clone size: -
D gene: -
J gene: TRBJ1-4
V gene: TRBV6-5

CDR3 protein: CATNGGSGNTIYF
CDR3 DNA: TGTGCCACCAACGGGGGATCCGGAAACACCATATATTTT
clone size: -
D gene: -
J gene: TRBJ1-3
V gene: TRBV25-1

CDR3 protein: CASRLQGEHGYTF
CDR3 DNA: TGTGCCAGCAGACTACAGGGGGAGCATGGCTACACCTTC
clone size: -
D gene: TRBD1
J gene: TRBJ1-2
V gene: TRBV6-6

CDR3 protein: CASSPLQGGHTEAFF
CDR3 DNA: TGCGCCAGCAGTCCTCTTCAAGGGGGTCACACTGAAGCTTTCTTT
clone size: -
D gene: -
J gene: TRBJ1-1
V gene: TRBV23-1

CDR3 protein: CAWSVKGSGGNSRTYNSPLHF
CDR3 DNA: TGTGCCTGGAGTGTAAAGGGGTCAGGGGGCAATTCGAGGACCTATAATTCACCCCTCCACTTT
clone size: -
D gene: TRBD1
J gene: TRBJ1-6
V gene: TRBV30

CDR3 protein: CASSSYRGGETQYF
CDR3 DNA: TGCGCCAGCAGCTCCTACAGGGGTGGAGAGACCCAGTACTTC
clone size: -
D gene: TRBD1
J gene: TRBJ2-5
V gene: TRBV5-1

CDR3 protein: CSALYTDTQYF
CDR3 DNA: TGCAGTGCTCTCTACACAGATACGCAGTATTTT
clone size: -
D gene: -
J gene: TRBJ2-3
V gene: TRBV20-1

CDR3 protein: CASSYSPSSYNSPLHF
CDR3 DNA: TGTGCCAGCAGTTACTCCCCGAGCTCCTATAATTCACCCCTCCACTTT
clone size: few
D gene: -
J gene: TRBJ1-6
V gene: TRBV6-6

CDR3 protein: CASNKRTGTGVGYTF
CDR3 DNA: TGTGCCAGTAACAAGAGGACCGGGACAGGGGTTGGCTACACCTTC
clone size: -
D gene: TRBD1
J gene: TRBJ1-2
V gene: TRBV19

CDR3 protein: CASGFGTEAFF
CDR3 DNA: TGCGCCAGCGGCTTTGGCACTGAAGCTTTCTTT
clone size: -
D gene: -
J gene: TRBJ1-1
V gene: TRBV5-1

CDR3 protein: CASSFDLQETIYGYTF
CDR3 DNA: TGTGCCAGCAGCTTCGACTTGCAGGAGACTATCTATGGCTACACCTTC
clone size: few
D gene: -
J gene: TRBJ1-2
V gene: TRBV5-8

CDR3 protein: CASSLYGEAFF
CDR3 DNA: TGTGCCAGCAGCTTATACGGGGAAGCTTTCTTT
clone size: few
D gene: -
J gene: TRBJ1-1
V gene: TRBV11-2

CDR3 protein: CASSQCRAFGTNEKLFF
CDR3 DNA: TGCGCCAGCAGTCAATGCAGGGCCTTTGGAACTAATGAAAAACTGTTTTTT
clone size: -
D gene: -
J gene: TRBJ1-4
V gene: TRBV23-1

CDR3 protein: CASTSGGYTF
CDR3 DNA: TGTGCCTCCACATCGGGTGGCTACACCTTC
clone size: -
D gene: -
J gene: TRBJ1-2
V gene: TRBV30

CDR3 protein: CASSPAVINEKLFF
CDR3 DNA: TGTGCCAGCTCACCAGCAGTTATAAATGAAAAACTGTTTTTT
clone size: -
D gene: -
J gene: TRBJ1-4
V gene: TRBV18

CDR3 protein: CASTEGGHLNTEAFF
CDR3 DNA: TGTGCCAGCACCGAAGGCGGACATTTGAACACTGAAGCTTTCTTT
clone size: -
D gene: -
J gene: TRBJ1-1
V gene: TRBV2

CDR3 protein: CSVPSRWGSNTEAFF
CDR3 DNA: TGCAGCGTTCCCTCTAGGTGGGGGTCGAACACTGAAGCTTTCTTT
clone size: -
D gene: -
J gene: TRBJ1-1
V gene: TRBV29-1

CDR3 protein: CASSVRGAEQPQHF
CDR3 DNA: TGTGCTAGTAGTGTCCGAGGGGCGGAGCAGCCCCAGCATTTT
clone size: -
D gene: -
J gene: TRBJ1-5
V gene: TRBV12-5

CDR3 protein: CAWSPSRPYGYTF
CDR3 DNA: TGTGCCTGGAGTCCCAGCAGGCCCTATGGCTACACCTTC
clone size: -
D gene: -
J gene: TRBJ1-2
V gene: TRBV30